The 19 T cell receptor beta chains listed next were all sequenced from one sample in a study of blood T cell repertoires in COVID-19. The repertoire was sequenced with immunoSEQ multiplex PCR; TCRdb's copy has only in-frame clones and lacks some. Of fewer than 450,000 clones listed, about 90% are singletons. The sequencing input was peripheral blood. Receptors were obtained from a woman between 18 and 29 years old who had recovered from COVID-19.

V is TRBV9 and J is TRBJ1-3; TRBD1 is a possible D gene (5 bases). The germline gives CDR1 SGDLS, CDR2 YYNGEE. The CDR3 totals 13 residues. V lost 6 bases to trimming and J lost 3 bases, with 10 bases between them. The CDR3, as DNA: TGTGCCAGCACTGAAGACAGTGGAAACACCATATATTTT. Protein product: CASTEDSGNTIYF.

The chain carries TRBV6-5 and TRBJ2-3; 7 bases align to TRBD2. Germline trimming cut 2 bases from V and 3 bases from J; bases unmatched to any gene: 2. CDR3 length: 14 amino acids. Germline CDR1 reads MNHEY; CDR2 reads SVGAGI. The CDR3 reads CASSYAGETDTQYF. The CDR3 DNA is TGTGCCAGCAGTTACGCGGGAGAAACAGATACGCAGTATTTT.

The chain links TRBV27 to TRBJ1-1, with 7 nucleotides matching TRBD1. CDR3 length: 11 amino acids. Germline CDR1 and CDR2: MNHEY and SMNVEV (reference sequence). V lost 7 bases, J lost 6 bases, and 2 bases stayed unmatched. The CDR3 region is CASITGAEAFF. CDR3 coding DNA: TGTGCCAGCATCACAGGGGCTGAAGCTTTCTTT.

The chain carries TRBV4-3 and TRBJ1-3; 8 bases are shared with TRBD1. This CDR3 has 15 residues. Germline values: CDR1 LGHNA, CDR2 YSLEER. Trimming cost V 4 bases and J 0 bases; bases outside gene matches: 2. The CDR3 bases are TGCGCCAGCAGCCGGGACAGGAGCTCTGGAAACACCATATATTTT. This codes for CASSRDRSSGNTIYF.

This chain connects TRBV7-8 to TRBJ2-2; 7 nucleotides line up with TRBD1. V shed 3 bases and J 5 bases; nucleotides not matched to a gene: 6. This CDR3 contains 15 residues. CDR1 and CDR2 from the germline V gene are SGHVS and FQNEAQ. The CDR3 nucleotides are TGTGCCAGCAGCTTCGACAGGGTCGGGACCGGGGAGCTGTTTTTT. Amino acids: CASSFDRVGTGELFF.

This clone came up once. The chain employs TRBV6-6 and TRBJ1-6; 10 positions match TRBD1. The J segment lost 10 bases and the V segment lost 5 bases, leaving 14 bases of the junction unmatched. CDR3 size: 17 residues. The germline CDR1 and CDR2 sequences are MNHNY and SVGAGI (reference sequence). The CDR3, as DNA: TGTGCCAGCAGTCTGGGACAGGGGTCGCCCTATTCCTCACCCCTCCACTTT. Its protein is CASSLGQGSPYSSPLHF.

The J gene is TRBJ2-6, the V gene TRBV19; D gene unclear. V was pared by 1 base and J by 4 bases, with 14 bases between. The germline CDR1 and CDR2 sequences are LNHDA and SQIVND (reference sequence). The length of the CDR3 is 17 residues. The CDR3 DNA sequence: TGTGCCAGTAGTATAGGGTACTCGGTAGCCGGGGCCAACGTCCTGACTTTC. The encoded protein is CASSIGYSVAGANVLTF. The full variable domain, with the rest looked up from reference TRBV19 and TRBJ2-6, is DGGITQSPKYLFRKEGQNVTLSCEQNLNHDAMYWYRQDPGQGLRLIYYSQIVNDFQKGDIAEGYSVSREKKESFPLTVTSAQKNPTAFYLCASSIGYSVAGANVLTFGAGSRLTVL.

The chain couples TRBV6-5 to TRBJ1-2; no reliable D call. V dropped 2 bases and J dropped 3 bases, with 10 bases sitting between them. The germline V gene encodes CDR1 MNHEY and CDR2 SVGAGI. The CDR3 has 14 amino acids. DNA of the CDR3: TGTGCCAGCAGTTACAAGGGAGAGGACTATGGCTACACCTTC. It specifies CASSYKGEDYGYTF.

Details on this clone: At one of its ends the junction is not consistent with the germline gene, which may arise from a read error. This chain joins TRBV6-4 and TRBJ1-5, with D perhaps TRBD1 (5 bases). This CDR3 contains 14 residues. Germline-derived CDR1 and CDR2 are MRHNA and SNTAGT. As DNA, the CDR3 is TGTGCCAGCAGTGAGAGGTGGGGCAACCAGCCCCAGCATTTT. It is translated as CASSERWGNQPQHF.

The chain is built from TRBV5-1 and TRBJ2-7; no firm D call. CDR1 is SGHRS and CDR2 is YFSETQ in the germline V gene. V lost 0 bases to trimming and J lost 0 bases, with 7 bases between them. The CDR3 loop spans 14 amino acids. The CDR3 spells CASSLVGGSYEQYV. CDR3 DNA sequence: TGCGCCAGCAGCTTGGTCGGCGGCTCCTACGAGCAGTACGTC.

This clone has a handful of counts. The chain carries TRBV11-2 and TRBJ1-3, with 8 bases that match TRBD1. The length of the CDR3 is 14 residues. Germline loops: CDR1 SGHAT, CDR2 FQNNGV. The junction had 7 bases not matched to a gene; V was cut back by 4 bases and J by 8 bases. CDR3 sequence (DNA): TGTGCCAGCAGCTCCCGGACAGGGTTAGACACCATATATTTT. It specifies CASSSRTGLDTIYF.

The rearrangement joins TRBV3-1 (or the pseudogene TRBV3-2) to TRBJ2-3; 7 nucleotides agree with TRBD1. This CDR3 region has 15 residues. Germline V gene lookup returns CDR1 LGHDT and CDR2 YNNKEL (reference sequence). V shed 1 base and J 4 bases; nucleotides not matched to a gene: 5. The DNA for the CDR3 is TGTGCCAGCAGCCAAGGCCCGACAGGGTCAGATACGCAGTATTTT. Translating it yields CASSQGPTGSDTQYF.

This CDR3 is CASSPTGGGQETQYF. CDR3 in DNA: TGTGCCAGCAGTCCGACAGGGGGAGGGCAAGAGACCCAGTACTTC. V gene TRBV6-4 combines with J gene TRBJ2-5; 9 bases map to TRBD1. In germline, CDR1 is MRHNA, CDR2 SNTAGT. The V and J ends lost 5 bases and 2 bases, in that order; junction bases with no gene match: 6. The CDR3 covers 15 residues.

The chain is built from TRBV30 and TRBJ2-3, with TRBD2 identical over 7 bases. Germline CDR1 GTSNPN, CDR2 SVGIG (reference sequence). The CDR3 runs to 13 residues. After removal of 2 bases from V and 6 bases from J, the junction contained 5 bases not matched to a gene. The DNA of the CDR3 is TGTGCCTGGAGTCTGACTAGCAGGGATACGCAGTATTTT. This codes for CAWSLTSRDTQYF.

The CDR3 coding sequence is TGCGCCAGCAGCCAAGGACAGAGAGCCGTCGAAGCTTTCTTT. As protein: CASSQGQRAVEAFF. The J gene is TRBJ1-1, the V gene TRBV4-1; TRBD1 might be the D (5 bases). V dropped 1 base and J dropped 8 bases, with 14 bases sitting between them. The CDR3 covers 14 residues. In germline, CDR1 is MGHRA, CDR2 YSYEKL.

The chain couples TRBV6-2 or TRBV6-3 to TRBJ2-3; TRBD2 matches 10 bases. The ends lost 2 bases at V and 14 bases at J; junction bases unmatched: 13. There are 15 residues in the CDR3. The germline gives CDR1 MNHEY, CDR2 SVGEGT. The CDR3: CASSYRTSGTTLPYF. DNA for the CDR3: TGTGCCAGCAGTTACAGAACTAGCGGGACCACTCTCCCGTATTTT.

CDR3: CSGQSSYNEQFF. The CDR3 DNA reads as TGCAGCGGACAGTCTTCCTACAATGAGCAGTTCTTC. The gene calls are TRBV29-1 and TRBJ2-1; a possible D gene is TRBD1 (5 bases). V was clipped by 7 bases and J by 1 base, with 8 bases between them. This CDR3 has 12 amino acids. Germline CDR1 SQVTM, CDR2 ANQGSEA.

The chain couples TRBV4-1 to TRBJ1-2; weak D call: TRBD1 (6 bases). The CDR3 totals 16 residues. V was pared by 0 bases and J by 4 bases, with 15 bases between. Per the germline V gene, CDR1 is MGHRA and CDR2 is YSYEKL. The CDR3 DNA follows: TGCGCCAGCAGCCAAGATGAGGGGGGGCAGTTCTATGGCTACACCTTC. This encodes CASSQDEGGQFYGYTF.

This chain joins TRBV29-1 and TRBJ2-5; 7 bases are shared with TRBD1. V dropped 7 bases and J dropped 10; count of bases not matched to a gene: 9. Germline V gene sequence: CDR1 SQVTM, CDR2 ANQGSEA. The CDR3 spans 11 residues. The CDR3 region has the DNA TGCAGCGGGACAGACAGGGACGACCAGTACTTC. It codes for CSGTDRDDQYF.